This TCR beta chain was recovered during a study of blood T cell repertoires in COVID-19. The overall study: Samples representing acute and convalescent COVID-19 were sourced from the United States, Italy and Spain. Sources were T cells, B-cell-depleted T cells, or PBMCs; the material itself was cDNA or gDNA.

As handled by the study authors: Nucleated cell counts were estimated from reference gene primer amplification. Using immunoSEQ multiplex PCR, the repertoire was profiled, and TCRdb retains in-frame clones only, with some absent. V and J calls plus clone size are reproduced from that table; the DNA served to infer D and trimming. The top ten hold around 8.1% of the sample, which has 150,000 to 200,000 clones, 75% to 85% seen once. This CDR3 has 15 amino acids. The germline V gene encodes CDR1 LNHNV and CDR2 YYDKDF (reference sequence). Unmatched junction bases numbered 9, after V lost 5 bases and J lost 4 bases. Seattle patients were enrolled during active infection and followed longitudinally.

This sequence was found in a woman in her fifties or sixties with COVID-19, enrolled during active disease. The J gene is TRBJ2-3, the V gene TRBV15, with TRBD2 matching 7 bases. Sequencing was done on a sample of peripheral blood. CDR3: CATSLQTSRADTQYF. The CDR3 nucleotides read TGTGCCACCAGCCTACAGACTAGCCGGGCAGATACGCAGTATTTT.